The 29 T cell receptor beta chains reported below all come from one sample, sequenced in a study of OX40 agonist ivuxolimab in advanced cancers. Method: immunoSEQ multiplex PCR; TCRdb's copy keeps in-frame clones and lacks some. The sample lists tens of thousands of clones; around four fifths were seen once. The sequencing here drew on CD4+ or CD8+ T cells sorted from blood, taken in a trial of the OX40 agonist ivuxolimab. These receptors were taken from an adult with an advanced solid tumor such as melanoma, head and neck, liver or kidney cancer.

V is TRBV9 and J is TRBJ2-5, with a tentative D call TRBD1 (6 bases). This CDR3 comprises 14 residues. From germline, CDR1 is SGDLS and CDR2 YYNGEE. V lost 4 bases, J lost 0 bases, and 10 bases lay in between. The CDR3 coding sequence is TGTGCCAGCAGCCTAGGGACACACCAAGAGACCCAGTACTTC. This gives the protein CASSLGTHQETQYF.

The genes are TRBV18 and TRBJ1-4; possible D gene TRBD1, 5 bases. The CDR3 sequence is 14 residues long. V was clipped by 1 base and J by 4 bases, with 7 bases between them. The germline gives CDR1 KGHSH, CDR2 LQKENI. The CDR3 sequence is CASSPRGVNEKLFF. The DNA of the CDR3 is TGTGCCAGCTCACCACGAGGGGTTAATGAAAAACTGTTTTTT.

V usage is TRBV7-4 and J usage is TRBJ2-1, with 9 bases that match TRBD2. CDR3 length: 15 residues. J gave up 6 bases and V 2 bases, and 5 bases lay outside the gene matches. The germline V gene has CDR1 SGHVT and CDR2 SQSDAQ. Here the CDR3 reads CASSLIAGVRNEQFF. CDR3 DNA: TGTGCCAGCAGCTTAATAGCGGGAGTGCGCAATGAGCAGTTCTTC.

The chain combines TRBV4-3 with TRBJ1-3, with D possibly matching TRBD1 (5 bases). Germline CDR1 LGHNA, CDR2 YSLEER. The CDR3 extends over 15 amino acids. V lost 0 bases, J lost 7 bases, and 13 bases lay in between. The CDR3 coding sequence is TGCGCCAGCAGCCAAGATTTCAGGGTCCACAACACCATATATTTT. This encodes CASSQDFRVHNTIYF.

The V and J genes are TRBV4-1 and TRBJ2-4, with D perhaps matching TRBD2 (6 bases). The CDR3 totals 16 residues. Trimming removed 0 bases from V and 3 bases from J, with 12 bases in between. Germline CDR1 and CDR2: MGHRA and YSYEKL. The CDR3 bases are TGCGCCAGCAGCCAAGAACCAGCGGGCATCAAAAACATTCAGTACTTC. Its protein product is CASSQEPAGIKNIQYF.

V is TRBV6-5 and J is TRBJ1-3, with D possibly matching TRBD1 (6 bases). V gave up 4 bases and J gave up 4 bases, with 14 bases separating them. The germline V gene encodes CDR1 MNHEY and CDR2 SVGAGI. CDR3 length: 15 residues. In DNA, the CDR3 is TGTGCCAGCAGTTCAATACAGGGTGTGGGAAACACCATATATTTT. It encodes CASSSIQGVGNTIYF.

The chain links TRBV4-3 to TRBJ2-1; D unclear. The CDR3 consists of 14 residues. V gave up 0 bases and J gave up 5 bases, with 8 bases separating them. Germline CDR1 LGHNA, CDR2 YSLEER. The CDR3 region has the DNA TGCGCCAGCAGCCAAGATTTGGCGAACAATGAGCAGTTCTTC. Encoded protein: CASSQDLANNEQFF.

This chain joins TRBV7-2 and TRBJ1-4; D might be TRBD1 (6 bases). With 5 bases removed from V and 7 bases from J, the gap between germline ends came to 14 bases. The CDR3 has 14 residues. The germline gives CDR1 SGHTA, CDR2 FQGNSA. CDR3 sequence reads: CASSPGTLGEKLFF. Here the CDR3 DNA reads TGTGCCAGCAGCCCCGGGACATTAGGTGAAAAACTGTTTTTT. Drawing the rest from reference TRBV7-2 and TRBJ1-4, the complete variable domain is GAGVSQSPSNKVTEKGKDVELRCDPISGHTALYWYRQSLGQGLEFLIYFQGNSAPDKSGLPSDRFSAERTGGSVSTLTIQRTQQEDSAVYLCASSPGTLGEKLFFGSGTQLSVL.

The chain uses TRBV5-4 and TRBJ2-1; 7 bases are shared with TRBD2. V shed 2 bases, J shed 5 bases, and the junction held 7 bases outside the gene matches. Germline lookup yields CDR1 SGHNT and CDR2 YYREEE (reference sequence). The CDR3 loop spans 15 amino acids. The CDR3 DNA reads TGTGCCAGCAGCTTTGTTGGGGGGGGAAACAATGAGCAGTTCTTC. It is translated as CASSFVGGGNNEQFF.

V gene TRBV6-1 combines with J gene TRBJ1-1, with D uncertain. Germline-derived CDR1 and CDR2 are MNHNS and SASEGT. V was cut by 7 bases and J by 4 bases, with 13 bases left in between. The CDR3 is 13 residues long. The CDR3 DNA sequence: TGTGCCAGCACCCGGACGGGAGTCACTGAAGCTTTCTTT. It encodes CASTRTGVTEAFF.

This chain uses TRBV19 with TRBJ1-5; 8 positions match TRBD1. The germline V gene has CDR1 LNHDA and CDR2 SQIVND (reference sequence). CDR3 size: 16 residues. Germline trimming cut 6 bases from V and 2 bases from J; bases unmatched to any gene: 9. The CDR3 bases are TGTGCCAGTAGCACCGGACAGGGCGTCCGCAATCAGCCCCAGCATTTT. Residues: CASSTGQGVRNQPQHF. The complete variable domain, with remaining parts taken from reference TRBV19 and TRBJ1-5, reads DGGITQSPKYLFRKEGQNVTLSCEQNLNHDAMYWYRQDPGQGLRLIYYSQIVNDFQKGDIAEGYSVSREKKESFPLTVTSAQKNPTAFYLCASSTGQGVRNQPQHFGDGTRLSIL.

The chain couples TRBV19 to TRBJ2-7; 8 nucleotides line up with TRBD2. V dropped 3 bases and J dropped 3; count of bases not matched to a gene: 7. The CDR3 runs 15 residues. Germline V lookup: CDR1 LNHDA, CDR2 SQIVND (reference sequence). CDR3 in amino acids: CASSMRGESGYEQYF. The CDR3 bases are TGTGCCAGTAGTATGCGGGGGGAATCCGGCTACGAGCAGTACTTC.

The V gene is TRBV5-4, the J gene TRBJ2-6; TRBD1 might be the D (5 bases). V was pared by 0 bases and J by 3 bases, with 7 bases between. CDR3 length: 15 residues. Germline lookup yields CDR1 SGHNT and CDR2 YYREEE (reference sequence). The CDR3 DNA is TGTGCCAGCAGCTTGGTGGGGCATGGGGCCAACGTCCTGACTTTC. Translation: CASSLVGHGANVLTF.

This chain connects TRBV5-4 to TRBJ2-1; D not resolved. Germline-derived CDR1 and CDR2 are SGHNT and YYREEE (reference sequence). The CDR3 is made up of 13 amino acids. Between the trimmed V and J ends, which lost 4 bases and 5 bases, there was a span of 10 bases. CDR3 coding DNA: TGTGCCAGCAGCCGAGTAGGAGACAATGAGCAGTTCTTC. It yields the protein CASSRVGDNEQFF.

The genes are TRBV5-1 and TRBJ1-2; TRBD1 is a possible D gene (5 bases). The CDR3 loop spans 15 amino acids. Germline values: CDR1 SGHRS, CDR2 YFSETQ. Deletions cut 4 bases from V and 2 bases from J, with 15 bases between. The CDR3 DNA sequence: TGCGCCAGCAGCCCGGGAGGGTCAGGGAACTATGGCTACACCTTC. Amino acids: CASSPGGSGNYGYTF.

This rearrangement joins TRBV11-2 to TRBJ2-2; 8 bases are a match to TRBD2. Germline V gene lookup returns CDR1 SGHAT and CDR2 FQNNGV. The CDR3 extends over 14 amino acids. Unmatched junction bases numbered 8, after V lost 6 bases and J lost 8 bases. The DNA for the CDR3 is TGTGCCAGCAGGGAAAGCGGGAGTACTGGGGAGCTGTTTTTT. Translation gives CASRESGSTGELFF.

This chain uses TRBV6-5 with TRBJ1-1; D unresolved. The CDR3 totals 15 residues. V dropped 7 bases and J dropped 2 bases, with 17 bases sitting between them. Germline CDR1 is MNHEY and CDR2 is SVGAGI. The CDR3, as DNA: TGTGCCAGCACCTTGGGGAGGGAGGGAAACACTGAAGCTTTCTTT. Amino acid sequence: CASTLGREGNTEAFF.

The chain uses TRBV6-5 and TRBJ2-2; 8 bases agree with TRBD1. Losses at the gene ends were 6 bases for V and 7 bases for J; bases not matched to a gene: 7. The V gene's germline CDR1 is MNHEY and CDR2 SVGAGI. The CDR3 runs 14 residues. This CDR3 reads CASSRGQGSGELFF. The DNA of the CDR3 is TGTGCCAGCAGCCGAGGACAGGGCAGCGGGGAGCTGTTTTTT.

The J gene is TRBJ1-4, the V gene TRBV7-5; TRBD1 is taken as the D call from the table, unchecked against the DNA. TRBV7-5 counts as a pseudogene. The CDR3 extends over 20 amino acids. CDR3 bases: TGTGTCAGAAGCTCCCGCGGCCGGGACAGTGAGTATGCAACTAATGAAAAACTGTTTTTT. Translation gives CVRSSRGRDSEYATNEKLFF.

A single count supports this clone. The chain recombines TRBV5-1 with TRBJ1-1, with 8 bases that match TRBD1. Germline lookup yields CDR1 SGHRS and CDR2 YFSETQ. The trim removed 3 bases at V and 2 bases at J, leaving 3 bases unmatched. This CDR3 has 14 residues. The CDR3, as DNA: TGCGCCAGCAGCTGGGGACAGGCCAACACTGAAGCTTTCTTT. This codes for CASSWGQANTEAFF. Filled out from reference TRBV5-1 and TRBJ1-1, the complete variable domain reads KAGVTQTPRYLIKTRGQQVTLSCSPISGHRSVSWYQQTPGQGLQFLFEYFSETQRNKGNFPGRFSGRQFSNSRSEMNVSTLELGDSALYLCASSWGQANTEAFFGQGTRLTVV.

The chain recombines TRBV5-6 with TRBJ2-7, with TRBD1 matching over 7 bases. Germline lookup yields CDR1 SGHDT and CDR2 YYEEEE. CDR3 size: 13 residues. After removal of 4 bases from V and 4 bases from J, the junction contained 5 bases not matched to a gene. The CDR3 loop is CASSEGQRYEQYF. For the CDR3, the DNA is TGTGCCAGCAGCGAGGGACAGAGATACGAGCAGTACTTC.

The V call is TRBV11-1, the J call TRBJ2-1; a weak D match, TRBD1 (5 bases). Per germline, CDR1 SGHAT and CDR2 FQDESV (reference sequence). V lost 1 base to trimming and J lost 12 bases, with 10 bases between them. The CDR3 covers 12 residues. The CDR3 nucleotides read TGTGCCAGCAGCTTAGAGGGGTGGGGGCAGTTCTTC. This translates into CASSLEGWGQFF. Using reference TRBV11-1 and TRBJ2-1 for the parts outside the CDR3, the full variable domain is EAEVAQSPRYKITEKSQAVAFWCDPISGHATLYWYRQILGQGPELLVQFQDESVVDDSQLPKDRFSAERLKGVDSTLKIQPAELGDSAMYLCASSLEGWGQFFGPGTRLTVL.

The rearrangement uses TRBV6-1 and TRBJ1-1; D ambiguous. V gave up 6 bases and J gave up 0 bases, with 5 bases separating them. Germline V gives CDR1 MNHNS, CDR2 SASEGT. The CDR3 is 12 residues long. The CDR3 here is CASSLMNTEAFF. CDR3 DNA: TGTGCCAGCAGCCTAATGAACACTGAAGCTTTCTTT.

V and J are TRBV11-3 and TRBJ2-1; D unresolved. The CDR3 runs 15 residues. The germline V gene has CDR1 SGHNT and CDR2 YENEEA. The V and J ends lost 4 bases and 1 base respectively, with 11 bases between them. DNA of the CDR3: TGTGCCAGCAGCTCCCCCGGTCTGTCCTACAATGAGCAGTTCTTC. Its translation is CASSSPGLSYNEQFF.

V usage is TRBV10-1 and J usage is TRBJ1-3; 7 nucleotides match TRBD1. The CDR3 totals 13 residues. Germline V lookup: CDR1 WNHNN, CDR2 SYGVQD (reference sequence). J was trimmed by 4 bases and V by 7 bases; bases with no gene match: 4. The CDR3 is CASNTGQGNTIYF. Written as DNA, the CDR3 is TGCGCCAGCAATACGGGACAGGGAAACACCATATATTTT.

This chain uses TRBV5-6 with TRBJ2-7; D is uncertain. CDR3 length equals 13 residues. Trimming stripped 3 bases from V and 0 bases from J, with 7 bases between. CDR1 is SGHDT, CDR2 YYEEEE, per germline. As DNA, the CDR3 is TGTGCCAGCAGCTGGGCCCGCTCCTACGAGCAGTACTTC. Its translation is CASSWARSYEQYF.

The J gene is TRBJ2-5, the V gene TRBV18, with D hard to call. The CDR3 sequence is 13 residues long. With 1 base removed from V and 0 bases from J, the gap between germline ends came to 3 bases. Germline V gene data show CDR1 as KGHSH and CDR2 as LQKENI. Written as DNA, the CDR3 is TGTGCCAGCTCACCACGAGACCAAGAGACCCAGTACTTC. Protein sequence: CASSPRDQETQYF.

By sample fraction, this clone is medium-sized. The V call is TRBV7-9, the J call TRBJ1-5; D unclear. The CDR3 is made up of 14 amino acids. The germline CDR1 and CDR2 sequences are SEHNR and FQNEAQ (reference sequence). The V gene lost 1 base and the J gene lost 7 bases, with 11 bases spanning the gap. The CDR3 spells CASSLGGMGQPQHF. The CDR3 coding sequence is TGTGCCAGCAGCTTAGGGGGAATGGGCCAGCCCCAGCATTTT.

The rearrangement uses TRBV5-4 and TRBJ2-2; 9 bases line up with TRBD2. CDR3 length: 16 amino acids. Per germline, CDR1 SGHNT and CDR2 YYREEE (reference sequence). The ends lost 0 bases at V and 2 bases at J; junction bases unmatched: 2. The CDR3 here is CASSLGLAENTGELFF. The CDR3 DNA is TGTGCCAGCAGCTTGGGACTAGCGGAAAACACCGGGGAGCTGTTTTTT. The full variable domain, its missing parts supplied by reference TRBV5-4 and TRBJ2-2, is ETGVTQSPTHLIKTRGQQVTLRCSSQSGHNTVSWYQQALGQGPQFIFQYYREEENGRGNFPPRFSGLQFPNYSSELNVNALELDDSALYLCASSLGLAENTGELFFGEGSRLTVL.